This passage covers 14 T cell receptor beta chains from one sample sequenced in a study of shared clonotypes between healthy human individuals. Profiling relied on immunoSEQ multiplex PCR, and the TCRdb table lists in-frame clones only, not all of them. This sample has approximately 1,500,000 clones, with roughly 96% found just once. Input material: naive CD4+ T cells sorted from blood. The sample's subset: CD45RA+ positively selected. These receptors came from a man under 40 in good health.

The chain carries TRBV2 and TRBJ1-1, with D possibly being TRBD1 (5 bases). CDR1 and CDR2 from the germline V gene are SNHLY and FYNNEI. Trimming stripped 4 bases from V and 0 bases from J, with 6 bases between. CDR3 length equals 13 residues. The DNA of the CDR3 is TGTGCCAGCAGTGTACAGGTGAACACTGAAGCTTTCTTT. Translation gives CASSVQVNTEAFF.

The chain carries TRBV7-9 and TRBJ1-4; TRBD1 agrees at 7 bases. The V and J ends lost 4 bases and 1 base, in that order; junction bases with no gene match: 3. Per germline, CDR1 SEHNR and CDR2 FQNEAQ (reference sequence). This CDR3 has 15 residues. The CDR3, as DNA: TGTGCCAGCAGCTCTCGACAGGGAACTAATGAAAAACTGTTTTTT. It translates to CASSSRQGTNEKLFF. The full variable domain, with the rest looked up from reference TRBV7-9 and TRBJ1-4, is DTGVSQNPRHKITKRGQNVTFRCDPISEHNRLYWYRQTLGQGPEFLTYFQNEAQLEKSRLLSDRFSAERPKGSFSTLEIQRTEQGDSAMYLCASSSRQGTNEKLFFGSGTQLSVL.

The chain carries TRBV28 and TRBJ1-2; the match to TRBD1 covers 7 bases. Germline assignment: CDR1 MDHEN and CDR2 SYDVKM. V gave up 8 bases and J gave up 2 bases; unmatched junction bases: 2. The CDR3 runs 12 residues. In DNA form, the CDR3 reads TGTGCCAGCTTACAGGGGAACTATGGCTACACCTTC. Translation gives CASLQGNYGYTF.

The chain joins TRBV7-2 to TRBJ2-2; perhaps TRBD2 as D (5 bases). Germline CDR1 and CDR2: SGHTA and FQGNSA. The CDR3 sequence is 15 residues long. Trimming pared 2 bases from V and 0 bases from J, leaving 7 bases between. CDR3 residues: CASSLQRPNTGELFF. Written as DNA, the CDR3 is TGTGCCAGCAGCTTACAGCGGCCGAACACCGGGGAGCTGTTTTTT.

The V and J genes are TRBV18 and TRBJ2-2; 9 bases fit TRBD1. V shed 5 bases and J 4 bases; nucleotides not matched to a gene: 5. The V gene's germline CDR1 is KGHSH and CDR2 LQKENI. The CDR3 runs to 15 residues. The CDR3 loop reads CASSVDRGPTGELFF. CDR3 sequence (DNA): TGTGCCAGCTCAGTGGACAGGGGTCCCACCGGGGAGCTGTTTTTT.

CDR3 sequence reads: CASSQDTGNTEAFF. The DNA for the CDR3 is TGTGCCAGTAGCCAAGACACCGGGAACACTGAAGCTTTCTTT. V usage is TRBV19 and J usage is TRBJ1-1; D remains unclear. V lost 6 bases to trimming and J lost 1 base, with 12 bases between them. Per germline, CDR1 LNHDA and CDR2 SQIVND (reference sequence). The CDR3 has 14 amino acids.

V usage is TRBV21-1 and J usage is TRBJ2-1; TRBD2 reflects the table's D call only, with no check against the DNA. TRBV21-1 is classified as a pseudogene. There are 16 residues in the CDR3. CDR3 sequence reads: CASSKAPSGRDNEQFF. CDR3 nucleotides: TGTGCCAGCAGCAAAGCGCCTAGCGGGAGGGACAATGAGCAGTTCTTC.

This clone was seen just once. This CDR3 is CASSLGIAAYNEQFF. The CDR3, as DNA: TGTGCCAGCAGCTTAGGGATAGCGGCCTACAATGAGCAGTTCTTC. The chain links TRBV11-3 to TRBJ2-1, with D perhaps matching TRBD2 (6 bases). V lost 1 base, J lost 2 bases, and 9 bases lay in between. CDR1 is SGHNT and CDR2 is YENEEA in the germline V gene. CDR3 length: 15 amino acids. The full variable domain, its missing parts supplied by reference TRBV11-3 and TRBJ2-1, is EAGVVQSPRYKIIEKKQPVAFWCNPISGHNTLYWYLQNLGQGPELLIRYENEEAVDDSQLPKDRFSAERLKGVDSTLKIQPAELGDSAVYLCASSLGIAAYNEQFFGPGTRLTVL.

This sequence joins TRBV5-1 and TRBJ1-5; D is uncertain. Germline V gene data show CDR1 as SGHRS and CDR2 as YFSETQ. Trimming cost V 2 bases and J 0 bases, with 6 bases left between them. There are 14 residues in the CDR3. CDR3 DNA: TGCGCCAGCAGCTTTGGGAATAGCAATCAGCCCCAGCATTTT. Protein: CASSFGNSNQPQHF.

The CDR3 protein is CASSLDNSRVETQYF. In DNA form, the CDR3 reads TGTGCCAGCAGCTTAGATAATTCGCGGGTGGAGACCCAGTACTTC. J is TRBJ2-5 and V is TRBV7-2; tentative D call: TRBD2 (5 bases). CDR1 and CDR2 (germline): SGHTA, FQGNSA. CDR3 size: 15 residues. Trimming removed 1 base from V and 5 bases from J, with 14 bases in between.

This chain links TRBV29-1 with TRBJ2-7; D is undetermined. Per germline, CDR1 SQVTM and CDR2 ANQGSEA. This CDR3 spans 13 amino acids. Trimming pared 4 bases from V and 2 bases from J, leaving 12 bases between. The CDR3 loop is CSVVLGPPYEQYF. The CDR3 DNA reads as TGCAGCGTTGTTTTAGGACCCCCCTACGAGCAGTACTTC.

This rearrangement joins TRBV27 to TRBJ2-1, with 13 bases that match TRBD2. The CDR3 is 19 amino acids. Germline CDR1 is MNHEY and CDR2 is SMNVEV (reference sequence). J was trimmed by 8 bases and V by 5 bases; bases with no gene match: 18. The CDR3 here is CASSPRKQATSGRSYEQFF. CDR3 DNA: TGTGCCAGCAGTCCCCGGAAACAAGCGACTAGCGGGAGGAGCTATGAGCAGTTCTTC.

The chain couples TRBV5-6 to TRBJ2-7; D may be TRBD1 or TRBD2 (5 bases each). Trimming pared 3 bases from V and 10 bases from J, leaving 17 bases between. In germline, CDR1 is SGHDT, CDR2 YYEEEE. This CDR3 comprises 13 residues. The DNA of the CDR3 is TGTGCCAGCAGCTGGGGAGAGGGGAACGCACAGTACTTC. As protein: CASSWGEGNAQYF. The whole variable domain, remainder taken from reference TRBV5-6 and TRBJ2-7, is DAGVTQSPTHLIKTRGQQVTLRCSPKSGHDTVSWYQQALGQGPQFIFQYYEEEERQRGNFPDRFSGHQFPNYSSELNVNALLLGDSALYLCASSWGEGNAQYFGPGTRLTVT.

In its sample, this clone was seen once. The CDR3 nucleotides are TGCGCCAGCAGCCAAGAAAGGGTCCTTCAGCCCCAGCATTTT. Residues: CASSQERVLQPQHF. The V and J genes are TRBV4-1 and TRBJ1-5, with D unclear. Germline CDR1 is MGHRA and CDR2 is YSYEKL. CDR3 length equals 14 residues. V was clipped by 0 bases and J by 6 bases, with 9 bases between them.